This is a list of T cell receptor beta chains from one sample in a study of early T cells in non-severe SARS-CoV-2 infection. TCRdb itself ran the 5' RACE reads through MiXCR, one entry per CDR3 protein. The sample has over 50,000 distinct CDR3 sequences; about 7.7% are singletons. This sample comprised whole blood, obtained at baseline. These receptors all stem from an adult who was a healthcare worker with PCR-confirmed SARS-CoV-2 infection or an uninfected control (not recorded which). CDR3s include the opening cysteine and the closing phenylalanine or tryptophan. D genes are given only for firm matches. The size field is filled for only some rows; it gives once, few, many or a size class.

CASYKGPTGTGNYGYTF	TGTGCCAGTTATAAAGGCCCCACCGGGACAGGGAACTATGGCTACACCTTC	17	many	TRBD1	TRBJ1-2	TRBV6-1
CSAGASLNGELFF	TGCAGCGCCGGGGCATCCTTAAACGGGGAGCTGTTTTTT	13	many	.	TRBJ2-2	TRBV29-1
CASTPGQGSYEQYF	TGTGCCAGCACCCCGGGACAGGGGTCCTACGAGCAGTACTTC	14	many	TRBD1	TRBJ2-7	TRBV2
CASSPWTGSYEQYF	TGTGCCAGCAGTCCTTGGACAGGGTCCTACGAGCAGTACTTC	14	.	TRBD1	TRBJ2-7	TRBV6-5
CAISETTGGVQPQHF	TGTGCCATCAGTGAGACCACAGGAGGCGTTCAGCCCCAGCATTTT	15	.	.	TRBJ1-5	TRBV10-3
CASSPNFRLAGGREQFF	TGTGCCAGCAGCCCTAACTTCCGGCTAGCGGGAGGGAGAGAGCAGTTCTTC	17	few	TRBD2	TRBJ2-1	TRBV2
CASSLGGLTGEQYF	TGTGCCAGCAGCCTAGGGGGGCTGACGGGCGAGCAGTACTTC	14	few	.	TRBJ2-7	TRBV27
CASTPGFNEAFF	TGTGCCAGCACCCCCGGCTTTAACGAAGCTTTCTTT	12	.	.	TRBJ1-1	TRBV7-9
CASSFEETQYF	TGTGCCAGCAGTTTTGAAGAGACCCAGTACTTC	11	many	.	TRBJ2-5	TRBV12-3/TRBV12-4
CASSFSDRETQYF	TGTGCCAGCAGCTTCTCCGACAGAGAGACCCAGTACTTC	13	many	.	TRBJ2-5	TRBV5-4
CSASGPGIVIETDTQYF	TGCAGTGCTAGCGGGCCGGGCATCGTGATTGAGACAGATACGCAGTATTTT	17	many	.	TRBJ2-3	TRBV20-1
CASSHQADAEQFF	TGTGCCAGCAGCCACCAGGCGGACGCTGAGCAGTTCTTC	13	.	.	TRBJ2-1	TRBV27
CASSLEGGNTEAFF	TGTGCCAGCAGCTTGGAGGGGGGCAACACTGAAGCTTTTTTT	14	.	.	TRBJ1-1	TRBV5-8
CASTPGTGTYEQYF	TGTGCCAGCACCCCCGGGACAGGGACCTACGAGCAGTACTTC	14	few	TRBD1	TRBJ2-7	TRBV3-1
CASSLDGRETQYF	TGTGCCAGCAGCTTAGATGGGCGAGAGACCCAGTACTTC	13	many	.	TRBJ2-5	TRBV7-6
CSARDKGQGHEKLFF	TGCAGTGCTAGAGATAAGGGACAGGGGCATGAAAAACTGTTTTTT	15	many	TRBD1	TRBJ1-4	TRBV20-1
CASSLSDSYEQYF	TGTGCCAGCAGCTTAAGCGATTCCTACGAGCAGTACTTC	13	few	.	TRBJ2-7	TRBV7-9
CASGQGAREQYF	TGTGCCAGCGGACAGGGGGCGCGGGAGCAGTACTTC	12	few	TRBD1	TRBJ2-7	TRBV3-1
CASRPATSTGELFFF	.	15	.	.	TRBJ2-2	TRBV10-2
CASSRDRVRGGSYNEQFF	TGTGCCAGCAGCCGAGACAGGGTCCGGGGGGGCTCCTACAATGAGCAGTTCTTC	18	few	.	TRBJ2-1	TRBV7-2
CASSQLALSSYNEQFF	TGTGCCAGCAGCCAACTAGCGTTGAGCTCCTACAATGAGCAGTTCTTC	16	many	.	TRBJ2-1	TRBV4-2
CAWSSSARAFGYGYTF	TGTGCCTGGAGTTCTTCCGCCAGGGCCTTTGGCTATGGCTACACCTTC	16	many	.	TRBJ1-2	TRBV30
CASSLVGGQETYEQYF	TGTGCCAGCAGCCTAGTCGGGGGACAGGAGACCTACGAGCAGTACTTC	16	.	TRBD1	TRBJ2-7	TRBV12-3/TRBV12-4
CASSIRGVDYGYTF	TGTGCCAGTAGTATCCGGGGCGTCGACTATGGCTACACCTTC	14	few	.	TRBJ1-2	TRBV19
CSIVTGTDTQYF	TGCAGCATTGTAACAGGGACAGATACGCAGTATTTT	12	many	.	TRBJ2-3	TRBV29-1
CSARDPASGYNEQFF	TGCAGTGCTAGAGATCCGGCTAGCGGGTACAATGAGCAGTTCTTC	15	.	TRBD2	TRBJ2-1	TRBV20-1
CASSAEGGSEAFF	TGTGCCAGCAGTGCAGAGGGGGGGTCTGAAGCTTTCTTT	13	few	.	TRBJ1-1	TRBV6-1
CASRDTSGRAGEQYF	TGTGCCAGCAGGGACACTAGCGGGAGGGCCGGAGAGCAGTACTTC	15	.	TRBD2	TRBJ2-7	TRBV6-2/TRBV6-3
CASSPAAPPREKLFF	TGTGCCAGCAGCCCCGCGGCCCCACCCCGGGAAAAACTGTTTTTT	15	.	.	TRBJ1-4	TRBV3-1
CSVVFSVQETQYF	TGCAGCGTTGTCTTCAGTGTTCAAGAGACCCAGTACTTC	13	few	.	TRBJ2-5	TRBV29-1
CASSGTGRQVGGYTF	TGTGCCAGCAGTGGGACAGGTCGCCAGGTGGGAGGCTACACCTTC	15	few	TRBD1	TRBJ1-2	TRBV2
CASSEGRAGNGYTF	TGTGCCAGCAGTGAAGGCAGGGCTGGCAATGGCTACACCTTC	14	few	.	TRBJ1-2	TRBV2
CASSPWSYEQYF	TGTGCCAGCAGCCCGTGGAGCTACGAGCAGTACTTC	12	.	.	TRBJ2-7	TRBV7-6
CASSYKPGLAGIYEQYF	TGTGCCAGCAGTTACAAACCGGGACTAGCTGGAATCTACGAGCAGTACTTC	17	few	TRBD2	TRBJ2-7	TRBV6-5
CASSSGQGTVAGMVQYF	TGTGCCAGCAGCTCCGGACAGGGGACCGTAGCGGGAATGGTGCAGTATTTT	17	.	.	TRBJ2-3	TRBV7-9
CASSFRGNQPQHF	TGTGCCAGCAGTTTCCGGGGCAATCAGCCCCAGCATTTT	13	few	.	TRBJ1-5	TRBV27
CAWRGGYEQYF	TGTGCCTGGAGAGGAGGGTACGAGCAGTACTTC	11	many	.	TRBJ2-7	TRBV30
CAISLGAHGELFF	TGTGCCATCAGTCTGGGGGCGCACGGGGAGCTGTTTTTT	13	many	.	TRBJ2-2	TRBV10-3
CSVVGLGASLGFTPFF	.	16	few	.	TRBJ1-1	TRBV29-1
CASSPGTGSSYNSPLHF	TGTGCCAGCAGCCCGGGGACAGGGAGCTCCTATAATTCACCCCTCCACTTT	17	few	TRBD1	TRBJ1-6	TRBV7-2
CASSPGREGALRANVLTF	TGTGCCAGCAGCCCGGGGAGAGAGGGGGCGTTAAGGGCCAACGTCCTGACTTTC	18	many	TRBD1	TRBJ2-6	TRBV7-8
CASSLAGGPGTQYF	TGTGCCAGCAGCTTAGCGGGAGGGCCGGGGACCCAGTACTTC	14	many	TRBD2	TRBJ2-5	TRBV7-9